What follows are 22 T cell receptor beta chains derived from one specimen sequenced in a study of blood T cells in healthy people across ages. A second PCR of about 7 to 12 cycles used a sample-barcoded 5' primer and a J-beta primer mix. Each CDR3 protein gets one entry after TCRdb re-called the 5' RACE reads with MiXCR. Among about 970,000 distinct CDR3 sequences listed, roughly 51% were seen once. The sample comprised blood. All receptors come from a woman in her sixties in good health.

This clonotype was seen more than once but under ten times. This rearrangement joins TRBV4-2 to TRBJ2-5, with D perhaps TRBD2 (7 bases). The CDR3 has 16 residues. V gave up 0 bases and J gave up 1 base, with 12 bases separating them. CDR1 is LGHNA and CDR2 is YNFKEQ in the germline V gene. The CDR3 bases are TGTGCCAGCAGCCAAGATGGACGGGGGGCCCAAGAGACCCAGTACTTC. The encoded protein is CASSQDGRGAQETQYF.

This clonotype came up once. The chain carries TRBV9 and TRBJ1-1; 11 bases are shared with TRBD1. This CDR3 is 16 amino acids long. CDR1 SGDLS and CDR2 YYNGEE come from the germline V gene. Trimming took 3 bases from V and 0 from J; bases not matched to a gene: 4. CDR3 nucleotides: TGTGCCAGCAGCGCCGGGACAGGGGGGGTGAACACTGAAGCTTTCTTT. Encoded protein: CASSAGTGGVNTEAFF.

This clonotype has a handful of counts. The chain links TRBV12-3 or TRBV12-4 to TRBJ2-1; no firm D call. The CDR3 is 14 amino acids. V was trimmed by 7 bases and J by 0 bases, leaving 10 bases between them. Here the CDR3 DNA reads TGTGCCAGCACCATCTCAGGCTCCTACAATGAGCAGTTCTTC. It codes for CASTISGSYNEQFF.

A few counts support this clonotype. The chain couples TRBV27 to TRBJ1-5, with D hard to call. Germline V gives CDR1 MNHEY, CDR2 SMNVEV (reference sequence). CDR3 size: 15 residues. The germline V and J ends were trimmed by 2 bases and 4 bases, with 12 bases remaining between them. CDR3 loop: CASSLDAGINQPQHF. CDR3 nucleotide sequence: TGTGCCAGCAGTTTAGACGCGGGCATTAATCAGCCCCAGCATTTT.

This chain joins TRBV27 and TRBJ2-3; 11 bases map to TRBD2. The CDR3 runs to 15 residues. Trimming removed 6 bases from V and 6 bases from J; junction bases left unmatched: 8. The germline CDR1 and CDR2 sequences are MNHEY and SMNVEV (reference sequence). The CDR3 is CASSPSGGLFDTQYF. The CDR3 bases are TGTGCCAGCAGCCCTAGCGGGGGGCTTTTCGATACGCAGTATTTT.

This clonotype occurred once. The V call is TRBV29-1, the J call TRBJ1-2; D not resolved. The CDR3 contains 14 residues. Germline lookup yields CDR1 SQVTM and CDR2 ANQGSEA. V shed 3 bases and J shed 6 bases, with 17 bases lying between them. CDR3: CSVDREGTGHGYTF. CDR3 DNA: TGCAGCGTTGATCGGGAGGGAACGGGCCATGGCTACACCTTC. The complete variable domain, with remaining parts taken from reference TRBV29-1 and TRBJ1-2, reads SAVISQKPSRDICQRGTSLTIQCQVDSQVTMMFWYRQQPGQSLTLIATANQGSEATYESGFVIDKFPISRPNLTFSTLTVSNMSPEDSSIYLCSVDREGTGHGYTFGSGTRLTVV.

This clonotype has a handful of counts. This rearrangement joins TRBV4-3 to TRBJ2-3; 12 bases align to TRBD2. The trim removed 4 bases at V and 0 bases at J, leaving 11 bases unmatched. The CDR3 is 19 residues long. The V gene's germline CDR1 is LGHNA and CDR2 YSLEER. The CDR3 nucleotides are TGCGCCAGCAGCCTCCTTCGGACTAGCGGGACTAGGAGCACAGATACGCAGTATTTT. This translates into CASSLLRTSGTRSTDTQYF.

The chain recombines TRBV2 with TRBJ1-2; D is possibly TRBD1 (6 bases). V lost 8 bases, J lost 4 bases, and 20 bases lay in between. This CDR3 spans 15 amino acids. Germline V CDR1 and CDR2: SNHLY, FYNNEI. CDR3 protein: CASRSGTHTIYGYTF. CDR3 bases: TGTGCCAGCCGCAGCGGGACACATACAATCTATGGCTACACCTTC.

This clonotype was recorded a few times. V gene TRBV7-2 combines with J gene TRBJ1-6, with D uncertain. The CDR3 covers 16 residues. V lost 5 bases and J 0 bases, leaving 11 bases between the germline ends. CDR1 is SGHTA and CDR2 is FQGNSA in the germline V gene. The CDR3 loop reads CASSPLDSSYNSPLHF. CDR3 in DNA: TGTGCCAGCAGCCCTCTAGATAGCTCCTATAATTCACCCCTCCACTTT.

The genes are TRBV6-6 and TRBJ2-1; 15 bases align to TRBD2. After removal of 6 bases from V and 8 bases from J, the junction contained 8 bases not matched to a gene. The CDR3 is made up of 16 amino acids. Germline V gene data show CDR1 as MNHNY and CDR2 as SVGAGI (reference sequence). CDR3 in DNA: TGTGCCAGCAGACCTCGGACTAGCGGGAGGGCCGATGAGCAGTTCTTC. Encoded protein: CASRPRTSGRADEQFF.

This clonotype was counted only a few times. J is TRBJ2-3 and V is TRBV7-3, with 14 positions matching TRBD2. This CDR3 spans 16 amino acids. Germline V CDR1 and CDR2: SGHTA, FQGTGA. The J segment lost 4 bases and the V segment lost 4 bases, leaving 4 bases of the junction unmatched. This CDR3 reads CASSSGLAGAADTQYF. The DNA for the CDR3 is TGTGCCAGCAGCTCGGGACTAGCGGGAGCGGCAGATACGCAGTATTTT.

The V call is TRBV7-6, the J call TRBJ2-7, with TRBD2 matching over 7 bases. The assigned J gene may be wrong: the sequence end matches TRBJ2-5 better. The CDR3 covers 19 residues. Germline loops: CDR1 SGHVS, CDR2 FNYEAQ. The CDR3 here is CASSLYMTGFAGVEETQYF. The CDR3 nucleotides are TGTGCCAGCAGCTTATATATGACCGGGTTCGCGGGGGTAGAAGAGACCCAGTACTTC.

The chain is built from TRBV11-1 and TRBJ2-2, with TRBD1 matching over 8 bases. Germline loops: CDR1 SGHAT, CDR2 FQDESV (reference sequence). V lost 9 bases and J lost 2; bases outside the gene matches: 5. The CDR3 runs 14 residues. CDR3 region: CASRQGKNTGELFF. CDR3 nucleotide sequence: TGTGCCAGTAGACAGGGGAAAAACACCGGGGAGCTGTTTTTT.

The chain combines TRBV5-8 with TRBJ2-3; possibly TRBD2 for D (6 bases). Germline-derived CDR1 and CDR2 are SGHTS and YDEGEE. The length of the CDR3 is 16 residues. Trimming shortened V by 2 bases and J by 0 bases, and 13 bases separated the two germline ends. CDR3 region: CASSLGTASSTDTQYF. CDR3 in DNA: TGTGCCAGCAGCTTAGGGACTGCCTCTAGCACAGATACGCAGTATTTT.

CDR3 DNA: TGTGCCAGCAGGAAAGGTAGCGGGAGGGCAGAGACCCAGTACTTC. Translating gives CASRKGSGRAETQYF. The rearrangement joins TRBV2 to TRBJ2-5; 11 bases align to TRBD2. Losses at the gene ends were 6 bases for V and 4 bases for J; bases not matched to a gene: 7. The CDR3 has 15 residues. Germline V gives CDR1 SNHLY, CDR2 FYNNEI. Full variable domain (remainder filled in from reference TRBV2 and TRBJ2-5): EPEVTQTPSHQVTQMGQEVILRCVPISNHLYFYWYRQILGQKVEFLVSFYNNEISEKSEIFDDQFSVERPDGSNFTLKIRSTKLEDSAMYFCASRKGSGRAETQYFGPGTRLLVL.

The genes are TRBV20-1 and TRBJ2-7, with 8 bases matching TRBD1. Per germline, CDR1 DFQATT and CDR2 SNEGSKA (reference sequence). This CDR3 has 16 amino acids. Trimming cost V 0 bases and J 7 bases; bases outside gene matches: 14. The CDR3 protein is CSARDTGQGLYNEQYF. CDR3 sequence (DNA): TGCAGTGCTAGAGATACAGGACAGGGACTCTACAATGAGCAGTACTTC.

This clonotype was seen a handful of times. The V call is TRBV28, the J call TRBJ2-5, with 10 bases aligning to TRBD2. CDR1 and CDR2 (germline): MDHEN, SYDVKM. V shed 2 bases, J shed 11 bases, and the junction held 11 bases outside the gene matches. The CDR3 sequence is 15 residues long. CDR3 sequence (DNA): TGTGCCAGCAGTTTAAGACGAGCTAGCGGGAGTAAGCAGTACTTC. Its translation: CASSLRRASGSKQYF.

This clonotype came up a few times. Written as DNA, the CDR3 is TGCGCCAGCAGTGAGTCGAAGTTAGCGGGAATGGTGGATACGCAGTATTTT. Translation gives CASSESKLAGMVDTQYF. The chain recombines TRBV10-2 with TRBJ2-3; 8 nucleotides align to TRBD2. J lost 6 bases, V lost 0 bases, and 11 bases had no gene match. CDR3 length equals 17 residues. From germline, CDR1 is WSHSY and CDR2 SAAADI.

The genes are TRBV20-1 and TRBJ1-5; D might be TRBD1 (6 bases). CDR3 length: 13 amino acids. Germline CDR1 DFQATT, CDR2 SNEGSKA (reference sequence). CDR3 nucleotides: TGCATGACTGGGGACACTCAAAACCAGCCCCAGCATTTT. Its protein product is CMTGDTQNQPQHF.

This clonotype was detected only once. The V gene is TRBV20-1, the J gene TRBJ1-5; TRBD1 aligns across 7 bases. Germline trimming cut 0 bases from V and 1 base from J; bases unmatched to any gene: 0. CDR1 and CDR2 from the germline V gene are DFQATT and SNEGSKA (reference sequence). The CDR3 has 14 residues. The DNA for the CDR3 is TGCAGTGCTAGAGAGACAGGGAGCAATCAGCCCCAGCATTTT. This translates into CSARETGSNQPQHF.

This chain connects TRBV29-1 to TRBJ2-5; D remains ambiguous. The end of the DNA is better explained by TRBJ2-7, so the J call may be wrong. There are 13 residues in the CDR3. CDR1 and CDR2 from the germline V gene are SQVTM and ANQGSEA. The CDR3 nucleotides read TGCAGCGTTAGAAGGCGGTATGCCTACGAGCAGTACTTC. Translation gives CSVRRRYAYEQYF.

Of note for this clonotype: The junction departs from the called germline gene at one end, perhaps through a read error. The CDR3, as DNA: TGTGCTAGCAGCCGCCATACTAGCGGGAGCTCCTACGAGCAGTACTTC. This gives the protein CASSRHTSGSSYEQYF. This chain links TRBV3-1 with TRBJ2-7; 11 nucleotides agree with TRBD2. This CDR3 has 16 residues. CDR1 LGHDT and CDR2 YNNKEL come from the germline V gene (reference sequence).